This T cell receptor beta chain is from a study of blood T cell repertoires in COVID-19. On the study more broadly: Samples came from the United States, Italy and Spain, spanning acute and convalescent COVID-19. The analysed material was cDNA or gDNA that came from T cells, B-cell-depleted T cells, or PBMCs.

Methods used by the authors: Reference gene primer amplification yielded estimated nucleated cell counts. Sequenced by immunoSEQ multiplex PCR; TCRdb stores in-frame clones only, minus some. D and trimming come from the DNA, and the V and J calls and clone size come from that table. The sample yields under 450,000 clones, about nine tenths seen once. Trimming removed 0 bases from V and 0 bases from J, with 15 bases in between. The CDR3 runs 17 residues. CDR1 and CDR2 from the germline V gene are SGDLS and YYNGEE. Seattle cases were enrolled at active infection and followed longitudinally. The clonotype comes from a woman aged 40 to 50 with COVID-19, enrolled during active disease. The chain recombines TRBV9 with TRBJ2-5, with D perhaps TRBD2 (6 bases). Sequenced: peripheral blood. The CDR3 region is CASSVAGGGAYQETQYF. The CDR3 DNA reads TGTGCCAGCAGCGTAGCTGGAGGAGGGGCCTACCAAGAGACCCAGTACTTC.